This T cell receptor beta chain was captured by sequencing in a study of blood T cell repertoires in COVID-19. Study in general: Sample material is recorded as cDNA or gDNA derived from T cells, B-cell-depleted T cells, or PBMCs.

V lost 4 bases to trimming and J lost 4 bases, with 7 bases between them. This CDR3 spans 12 amino acids. Germline V gene lookup returns CDR1 LGHDT and CDR2 YNNKEL (reference sequence). In the original workflow: Researchers report that nucleated cell counts were estimated from reference gene primer amplification. The repertoire was sequenced with immunoSEQ multiplex PCR; TCRdb's copy has only in-frame clones and lacks some. The V and J calls and clone size come from that table; D and trimming were worked out from the DNA. The repertoire holds fewer than 250,000 clones, with 88% as singletons. Source material: peripheral blood. This receptor was taken from a man younger than 40 with acute or convalescent COVID-19. The genes are TRBV3-1 (or the pseudogene TRBV3-2) and TRBJ2-5; D unresolved. Here the CDR3 DNA reads TGTGCCAGCAGCCCCTCCCGAGAGACCCAGTACTTC. Amino acid sequence: CASSPSRETQYF.